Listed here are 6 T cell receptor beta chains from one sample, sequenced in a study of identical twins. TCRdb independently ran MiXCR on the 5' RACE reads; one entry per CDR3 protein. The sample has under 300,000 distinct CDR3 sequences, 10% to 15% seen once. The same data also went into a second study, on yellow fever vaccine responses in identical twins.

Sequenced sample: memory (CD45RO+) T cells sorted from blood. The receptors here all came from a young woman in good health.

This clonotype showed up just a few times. The CDR3 DNA reads TGCAGTGCTAGAGGTAGACTAGCGGGAGTGTACGAGCAGTACTTC. Its protein is CSARGRLAGVYEQYF. The chain employs TRBV20-1 and TRBJ2-7; 12 nucleotides match TRBD2. The germline V gene encodes CDR1 DFQATT and CDR2 SNEGSKA (reference sequence). Trimming took 1 base from V and 4 from J; bases not matched to a gene: 5. The CDR3 spans 15 residues.

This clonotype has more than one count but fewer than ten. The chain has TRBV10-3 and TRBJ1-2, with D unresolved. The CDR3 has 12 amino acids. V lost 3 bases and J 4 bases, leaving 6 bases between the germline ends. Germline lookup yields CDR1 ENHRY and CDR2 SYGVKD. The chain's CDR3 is CAISDLGYGYTF. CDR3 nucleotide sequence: TGTGCCATCAGTGATTTAGGCTATGGCTACACCTTC.

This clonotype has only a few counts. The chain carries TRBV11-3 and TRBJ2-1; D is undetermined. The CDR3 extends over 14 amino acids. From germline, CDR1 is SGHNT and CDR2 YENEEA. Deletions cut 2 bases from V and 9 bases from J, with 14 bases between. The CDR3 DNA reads TGTGCCAGCAGCTTACTATTCACGTCGAGTGAGCAGTTCTTC. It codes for CASSLLFTSSEQFF.

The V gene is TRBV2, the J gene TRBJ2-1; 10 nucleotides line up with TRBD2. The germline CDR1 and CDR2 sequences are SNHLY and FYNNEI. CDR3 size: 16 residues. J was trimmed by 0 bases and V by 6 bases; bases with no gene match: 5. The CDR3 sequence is CASSDQRGGSYNEQFF. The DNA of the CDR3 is TGTGCCAGCAGCGACCAGCGGGGGGGCTCCTACAATGAGCAGTTCTTC.

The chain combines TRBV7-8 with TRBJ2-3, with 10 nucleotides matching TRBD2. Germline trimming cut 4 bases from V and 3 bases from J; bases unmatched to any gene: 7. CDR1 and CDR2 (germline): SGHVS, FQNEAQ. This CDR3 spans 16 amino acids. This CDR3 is CASSSSSGSGTDTQYF. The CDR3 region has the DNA TGTGCCAGCAGCTCCTCTAGCGGGAGTGGTACAGATACGCAGTATTTT.

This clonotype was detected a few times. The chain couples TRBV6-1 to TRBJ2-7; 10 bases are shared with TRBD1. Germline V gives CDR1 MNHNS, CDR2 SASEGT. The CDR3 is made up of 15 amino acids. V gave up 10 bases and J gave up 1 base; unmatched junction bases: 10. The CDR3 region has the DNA TGTGCCACGAACCCCCCGGGACAGGGGTCCTACGAGCAGTACTTC. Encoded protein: CATNPPGQGSYEQYF.